A selection of T cell receptor beta chains follows, all from one sample in a study of regulatory T cells in long-lasting Graves disease. TCRdb ran MiXCR on the multiplex PCR reads and lists one entry per CDR3 protein. The data hold over 450,000 distinct CDR3 sequences, with about 12% observed a single time. The same specimen was also included in a second study, on T cells in Graves' hyperthyroidism and ophthalmopathy.

The specimen comprised peripheral blood mononuclear cells (PBMCs), sampled at new diagnosis, from a patient treated with antithyroid drugs. All receptors derive from a woman aged 25 to 39 with Graves disease. CDR3s include the opening cysteine and the closing phenylalanine or tryptophan. D genes are given only for firm matches. Clone size is not always given. Where it is, it says once, few, many or a class for expanded clones.

V gene	clone size	D gene	J gene	CDR3 protein	CDR3 DNA
TRBV27	few	-	TRBJ2-7	CASKTTGTLSREQYF	TGTGCCAGCAAGACGACCGGGACACTGAGCAGGGAGCAGTACTTC
TRBV18	many	-	TRBJ2-7	CASSPRQEGIYEQYF	TGTGCCAGCTCACCACGACAAGAAGGTATATACGAGCAGTACTTC
TRBV20-1	many	TRBD1	TRBJ2-7	CSARESGTGPEQYF	TGCAGTGCTAGAGAAAGCGGGACAGGGCCCGAGCAGTACTTC
TRBV5-5	-	TRBD1	TRBJ1-1	CASSLIWTGGWDTEAFF	TGTGCCAGCAGCTTGATTTGGACAGGGGGCTGGGACACTGAAGCTTTCTTT
TRBV27	few	-	TRBJ1-1	CASSLRGLTEAFF	TGTGCCAGCAGTTTAAGGGGCCTTACTGAAGCTTTCTTT
TRBV28	many	-	TRBJ2-1	CASIDGGPSYNEQFF	TGTGCCAGCATAGATGGGGGCCCCTCCTACAATGAGCAGTTCTTC
TRBV5-1	few	TRBD1	TRBJ2-1	CASSLVGTGGNEQFF	TGCGCCAGCAGCTTGGTGGGGACAGGGGGCAATGAGCAGTTCTTC
TRBV28	-	-	TRBJ2-3	CASSPLPGAVTDTQYF	TGTGCCAGCAGTCCCCTACCAGGGGCGGTCACAGATACGCAGTATTTT
TRBV7-9	many	-	TRBJ2-1	CASSLALPIGNEQFF	TGTGCCAGCAGCTTAGCGCTCCCCATAGGCAATGAGCAGTTCTTC
TRBV30	many	-	TRBJ2-7	CAWSSGTRADLGYEQYF	TGTGCCTGGTCCTCGGGGACTCGCGCCGACCTAGGCTACGAGCAGTACTTC